One sample yielded the 8 T cell receptor beta chains listed below, sequenced in a study of cytomegalovirus exposure and HLA in healthy donors. PCR employed 60 Vbeta and 13 Jbeta primers. Sequencing used immunoSEQ multiplex PCR; TCRdb keeps in-frame clones, though not all of them. The listing contains under 130,000 clones. Sequencing used PBMCs. All receptors come from a man between 35 and 55 years old in good health and CMV-seronegative.

J is TRBJ1-1 and V is TRBV30, with a possible D match to TRBD1 (6 bases). Germline V gene lookup returns CDR1 GTSNPN and CDR2 SVGIG (reference sequence). The CDR3 is 14 amino acids. V lost 0 bases, J lost 1 base, and 9 bases lay in between. CDR3 in amino acids: CAWSVSTGNTEAFF. DNA for the CDR3: TGTGCCTGGAGTGTGTCGACAGGGAACACTGAAGCTTTCTTT.

The chain has TRBV6-4 and TRBJ1-1, with TRBD1 identical over 9 bases. Germline V gene sequence: CDR1 MRHNA, CDR2 SNTAGT. This CDR3 is 14 amino acids long. The V segment lost 4 bases and the J segment 6 bases; nucleotides outside the gene matches: 6. CDR3 residues: CASSGGQGSAEAFF. CDR3 bases: TGTGCCAGCAGTGGAGGACAGGGGTCCGCTGAAGCTTTCTTT.

V and J are TRBV11-2 and TRBJ2-7; 7 bases line up with TRBD1. CDR3 size: 16 residues. V gave up 4 bases and J gave up 1 base; unmatched junction bases: 10. CDR1 SGHAT and CDR2 FQNNGV come from the germline V gene. CDR3 region: CASSSRGTAKSYEQYF. For the CDR3, the DNA is TGTGCCAGCAGCTCACGAGGGACAGCGAAGTCCTACGAGCAGTACTTC.

The chain uses TRBV30 and TRBJ2-7; D is perhaps TRBD1 (6 bases). V gave up 7 bases and J gave up 3 bases, with 13 bases separating them. Germline V lookup: CDR1 GTSNPN, CDR2 SVGIG (reference sequence). This CDR3 comprises 12 residues. This CDR3 reads CAFDGQFYEQYF. As DNA, the CDR3 is TGTGCCTTCGATGGACAGTTCTACGAGCAGTACTTC.

The gene calls are TRBV4-1 and TRBJ2-6; D ambiguous. The CDR3 is 15 amino acids. Per the germline V gene, CDR1 is MGHRA and CDR2 is YSYEKL. The germline V and J ends were trimmed by 1 base and 0 bases, with 4 bases remaining between them. Here the CDR3 DNA reads TGCGCCAGCAGCCAAGTAAACTCTGGGGCCAACGTCCTGACTTTC. It encodes CASSQVNSGANVLTF.

This chain connects TRBV5-5 to TRBJ1-1; maybe TRBD1 (5 bases). Germline V gives CDR1 SGHKS, CDR2 YYEKEE (reference sequence). V was cut by 3 bases and J by 4 bases, with 13 bases left in between. The CDR3 covers 14 residues. CDR3 nucleotide sequence: TGTGCCAGCAGCTCTGGGGGGGTCAGCACTGAAGCTTTCTTT. Amino acid sequence: CASSSGGVSTEAFF.

The CDR3 spells CAIRGALGNTIYF. The CDR3 DNA is TGTGCCATCAGGGGCGCGCTTGGAAACACCATATATTTT. V gene TRBV10-3 combines with J gene TRBJ1-3; D is unresolved. CDR3 length: 13 residues. V lost 6 bases and J lost 3, with 9 bases in between. In germline, CDR1 is ENHRY, CDR2 SYGVKD.

The genes are TRBV6-5 and TRBJ2-7; tentatively, D is TRBD1 (5 bases). Trimming shortened V by 2 bases and J by 0 bases, and 11 bases separated the two germline ends. Germline CDR1 reads MNHEY; CDR2 reads SVGAGI. The CDR3 is made up of 15 amino acids. The CDR3 DNA reads as TGTGCCAGCAGTTACAGCTTCAGGGACTCCTACGAGCAGTACTTC. Its translation is CASSYSFRDSYEQYF.